The 16 T cell receptor beta chains below come from one sample, sequenced in a study of blood T cell repertoires in COVID-19. This table comes from immunoSEQ multiplex PCR, and its TCRdb copy is limited to in-frame clones, with some not included. The sample lists fewer than 400,000 clones; around nine tenths were seen once. Sequenced: peripheral blood. These receptors were taken from a human donor in a cohort sampled during active COVID-19.

The V call is TRBV5-4, the J call TRBJ2-3; TRBD1 agrees at 7 bases. This CDR3 comprises 14 residues. CDR1 and CDR2 (germline): SGHNT, YYREEE (reference sequence). V lost 4 bases to trimming and J lost 4 bases; unmatched junction nucleotides: 6. As DNA, the CDR3 is TGTGCCAGCAGCAGAGGGACAGCCCCAGATACGCAGTATTTT. Translating gives CASSRGTAPDTQYF.

In regard to this clone: This specimen includes other DNA sequences encoding the same CDR3. The chain joins TRBV6-5 to TRBJ1-1; no definite D call. V was trimmed by 0 bases and J by 1 base, leaving 9 bases between them. Per germline, CDR1 MNHEY and CDR2 SVGAGI. The CDR3 runs to 15 residues. The CDR3 nucleotides read TGTGCCAGCAGTTACTCGAGGTCTGGGAACACTGAAGCTTTCTTT. Protein product: CASSYSRSGNTEAFF.

This rearrangement joins TRBV6-5 to TRBJ2-7, with TRBD2 as a possible D gene (7 bases). Germline values: CDR1 MNHEY, CDR2 SVGAGI. Trimming left V 10 bases short and J 6 bases short, with 16 bases between. This CDR3 comprises 12 residues. The CDR3 region has the DNA TGTGCCACCACGGTAGGGGGGGGCGAGCAGTACTTC. Translated: CATTVGGGEQYF.

J is TRBJ2-7 and V is TRBV4-1; TRBD2 matches 7 bases. Germline lookup yields CDR1 MGHRA and CDR2 YSYEKL. This CDR3 contains 15 residues. Trimming at V came to 2 bases and at J to 3 bases, leaving 7 bases not matched to a gene. The CDR3 is CASSQSLAEYYEQYF. The CDR3 DNA follows: TGCGCCAGCAGCCAAAGTCTAGCGGAGTACTACGAGCAGTACTTC.

The J gene is TRBJ2-7, the V gene TRBV9; 7 nucleotides match TRBD2. V gave up 4 bases and J gave up 2 bases; unmatched junction bases: 6. This CDR3 comprises 14 residues. From germline, CDR1 is SGDLS and CDR2 YYNGEE. CDR3: CASSPSGTTYEQYF. The CDR3 DNA is TGTGCCAGCAGCCCATCGGGGACTACCTACGAGCAGTACTTC. The complete variable domain, with remaining parts taken from reference TRBV9 and TRBJ2-7, reads DSGVTQTPKHLITATGQRVTLRCSPRSGDLSVYWYQQSLDQGLQFLIQYYNGEERAKGNILERFSAQQFPDLHSELNLSSLELGDSALYFCASSPSGTTYEQYFGPGTRLTVT.

A word on this clone: In the same sample, other DNA sequences code for this CDR3. The chain has TRBV5-1 and TRBJ2-1, with TRBD2 identical over 9 bases. Germline CDR1 reads SGHRS; CDR2 reads YFSETQ. The CDR3 length is 15 residues. V lost 2 bases to trimming and J lost 2 bases; unmatched junction nucleotides: 2. CDR3 amino acids: CASSLAGGAYNEQFF. The CDR3 bases are TGCGCCAGCAGCTTAGCGGGAGGTGCCTACAATGAGCAGTTCTTC.

The chain recombines TRBV9 with TRBJ1-1, with D perhaps TRBD1 (5 bases). V shed 4 bases and J shed 3 bases, with 10 bases lying between them. Germline V lookup: CDR1 SGDLS, CDR2 YYNGEE. There are 13 residues in the CDR3. CDR3 sequence (DNA): TGTGCCAGCAGCTTTACAGGCCACACTGAAGCTTTCTTT. This gives the protein CASSFTGHTEAFF.

The chain recombines TRBV19 with TRBJ2-3, with 8 bases identical to TRBD2. Trimming cost V 5 bases and J 2 bases; bases outside gene matches: 12. The CDR3 runs 17 residues. Germline CDR1 is LNHDA and CDR2 is SQIVND (reference sequence). In DNA, the CDR3 is TGTGCCAGTAGTCCCCGTTCGTTCGGGAGGGCCACAGATACGCAGTATTTT. This gives the protein CASSPRSFGRATDTQYF.

This sequence joins TRBV19 and TRBJ2-3; D could derive from TRBD1 or TRBD2 (6 bases each). CDR1 is LNHDA and CDR2 is SQIVND in the germline V gene (reference sequence). This CDR3 has 14 residues. Trimming left V 5 bases short and J 6 bases short, with 15 bases between. The CDR3 sequence: CASSLGGPGDTQYF. Written as DNA, the CDR3 is TGTGCCAGTAGTTTAGGGGGGCCCGGGGATACGCAGTATTTT.

The chain combines TRBV30 with TRBJ1-2; the D is unclear. The CDR3 sequence is 10 residues long. CDR1 is GTSNPN and CDR2 is SVGIG in the germline V gene (reference sequence). The V gene lost 2 bases and the J gene lost 4 bases, with 2 bases spanning the gap. As DNA, the CDR3 is TGTGCCTGGAGTCGCTATGGCTACACCTTC. It translates to CAWSRYGYTF.

The J gene is TRBJ2-5, the V gene TRBV12-2; TRBD1 is the table's D call and was not checked against the DNA. TRBV12-2 is termed a pseudogene. There are 19 residues in the CDR3. The CDR3 loop reads CASRPQANRGQGDQETQYF. The CDR3 region has the DNA TGTGCAAGTCGCCCCCAGGCAAACCGAGGACAGGGAGACCAAGAGACCCAGTACTTC.

The gene calls are TRBV7-3 and TRBJ2-7; D perhaps matches TRBD2 (6 bases). The ends were cut back, 8 bases at V and 6 bases at J, with 23 bases in the middle. Germline CDR1 is SGHTA and CDR2 is FQGTGA. The CDR3 consists of 15 residues. CDR3: CASERYTPGTGEQYF. The CDR3 DNA sequence: TGTGCCAGCGAACGATACACCCCCGGGACTGGCGAGCAGTACTTC.

The chain couples TRBV30 to TRBJ2-6; 7 bases are shared with TRBD2. After removal of 4 bases from V and 1 base from J, the junction contained 10 bases not matched to a gene. There are 17 residues in the CDR3. The germline V gene encodes CDR1 GTSNPN and CDR2 SVGIG (reference sequence). The CDR3 sequence: CAWTRGRARSGANVLTF. CDR3 bases: TGTGCCTGGACCAGAGGGAGGGCTCGGTCTGGGGCCAACGTCCTGACTTTC.

The chain carries TRBV29-1 and TRBJ2-1; TRBD2 matches at 7 bases. V was clipped by 8 bases and J by 6 bases; unmatched bases: 7. Germline loops: CDR1 SQVTM, CDR2 ANQGSEA. CDR3 length: 12 amino acids. The chain's CDR3 is CSTRDYFNEQFF. The CDR3, as DNA: TGCAGCACCCGGGACTACTTCAATGAGCAGTTCTTC.

The gene calls are TRBV15 and TRBJ2-7, with D tentatively TRBD2 (5 bases). Germline V gene sequence: CDR1 LNHNV, CDR2 YYDKDF (reference sequence). The CDR3 is 17 residues long. V was trimmed by 0 bases and J by 1 base, leaving 16 bases between them. CDR3 amino acids: CATSRDFSEEVSYEQYF. The CDR3 DNA reads as TGTGCCACCAGCAGAGATTTCAGTGAGGAGGTTTCCTACGAGCAGTACTTC.

The rearrangement links TRBV9 to TRBJ2-7; the match to TRBD1 covers 8 bases. Germline CDR1 reads SGDLS; CDR2 reads YYNGEE. The CDR3 has 14 amino acids. V trimming: 3 bases; J trimming: 5 bases; junction bases outside the gene matches: 7. The CDR3 here is CASSESGQANEQYF. In nucleotides, the CDR3 is TGTGCCAGCAGCGAATCGGGACAGGCTAACGAGCAGTACTTC.